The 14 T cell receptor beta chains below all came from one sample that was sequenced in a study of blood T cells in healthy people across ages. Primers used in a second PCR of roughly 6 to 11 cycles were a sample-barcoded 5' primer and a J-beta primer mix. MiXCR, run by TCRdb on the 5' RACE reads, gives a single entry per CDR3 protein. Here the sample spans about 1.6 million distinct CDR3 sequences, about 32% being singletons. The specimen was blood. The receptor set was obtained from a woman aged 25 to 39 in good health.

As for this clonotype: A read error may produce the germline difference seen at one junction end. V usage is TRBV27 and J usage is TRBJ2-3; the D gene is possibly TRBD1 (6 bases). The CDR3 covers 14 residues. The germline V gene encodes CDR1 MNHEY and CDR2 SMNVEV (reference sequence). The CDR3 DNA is TGTGTCAGCAGTACCAGACAGGTTTCAGATACGCAGTATTTT. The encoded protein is CVSSTRQVSDTQYF.

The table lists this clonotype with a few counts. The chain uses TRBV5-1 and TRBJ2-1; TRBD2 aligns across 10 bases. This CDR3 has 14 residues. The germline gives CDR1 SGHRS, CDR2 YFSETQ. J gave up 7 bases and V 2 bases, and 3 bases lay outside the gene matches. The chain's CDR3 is CASSFLAGENEQFF. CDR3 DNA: TGCGCCAGCAGCTTTCTAGCGGGGGAGAATGAGCAGTTCTTC. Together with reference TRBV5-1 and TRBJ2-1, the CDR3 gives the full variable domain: KAGVTQTPRYLIKTRGQQVTLSCSPISGHRSVSWYQQTPGQGLQFLFEYFSETQRNKGNFPGRFSGRQFSNSRSEMNVSTLELGDSALYLCASSFLAGENEQFFGPGTRLTVL.

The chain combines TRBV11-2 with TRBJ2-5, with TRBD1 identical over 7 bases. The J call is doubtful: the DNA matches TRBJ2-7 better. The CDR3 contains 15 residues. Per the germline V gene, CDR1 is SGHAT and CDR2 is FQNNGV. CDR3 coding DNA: TGTGCCAGCAGCTTAGGTGCGACAGGGACGGGCGAGCAGTACTTC. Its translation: CASSLGATGTGEQYF.

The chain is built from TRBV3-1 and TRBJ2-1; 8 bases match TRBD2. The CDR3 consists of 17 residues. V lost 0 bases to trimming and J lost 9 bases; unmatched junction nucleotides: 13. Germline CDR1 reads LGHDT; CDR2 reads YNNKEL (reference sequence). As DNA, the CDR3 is TGTGCCAGCAGCCAAGATGGTGGCGGGGGGCGGTGGGGTGAGCAGTTCTTC. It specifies CASSQDGGGGRWGEQFF.

CDR3 coding DNA: TGTGCCAGCTCCTTGGGGCTACATAATGAAAAACTGTTTTTT. Protein product: CASSLGLHNEKLFF. The chain recombines TRBV11-2 with TRBJ1-4, with D perhaps TRBD1 (5 bases). The CDR3 length is 14 residues. V dropped 8 bases and J dropped 4 bases, with 14 bases sitting between them. Looked up from germline, CDR1 is SGHAT and CDR2 is FQNNGV.

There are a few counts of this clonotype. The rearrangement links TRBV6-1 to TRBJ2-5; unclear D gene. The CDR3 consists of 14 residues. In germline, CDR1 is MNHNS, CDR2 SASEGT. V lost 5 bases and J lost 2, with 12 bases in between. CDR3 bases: TGTGCCAGCAGTCCCCGCTGGGATCAAGAGACCCAGTACTTC. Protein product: CASSPRWDQETQYF.

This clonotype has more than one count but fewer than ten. For the CDR3, the DNA is TGTGCCAGCAGTCCGACAAGGAGCACCTACGAGCAGTACTTC. Translating it yields CASSPTRSTYEQYF. The chain links TRBV11-2 to TRBJ2-7; D gene unclear. Germline V gene data show CDR1 as SGHAT and CDR2 as FQNNGV. The CDR3 is made up of 14 amino acids. Trimming removed 6 bases at V and 2 bases at J, with 14 bases between. Supplemented by reference TRBV11-2 and TRBJ2-7, the full variable domain reads EAGVAQSPRYKIIEKRQSVAFWCNPISGHATLYWYQQILGQGPKLLIQFQNNGVVDDSQLPKDRFSAERLKGVDSTLKIQPAKLEDSAVYLCASSPTRSTYEQYFGPGTRLTVT.

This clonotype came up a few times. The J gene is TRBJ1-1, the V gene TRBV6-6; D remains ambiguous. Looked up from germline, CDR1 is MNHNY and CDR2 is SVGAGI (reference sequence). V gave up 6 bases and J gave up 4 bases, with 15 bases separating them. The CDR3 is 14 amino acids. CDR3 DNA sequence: TGTGCCAGCAGAACCGGCTCGGGTGGCACTGAAGCTTTCTTT. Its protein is CASRTGSGGTEAFF.

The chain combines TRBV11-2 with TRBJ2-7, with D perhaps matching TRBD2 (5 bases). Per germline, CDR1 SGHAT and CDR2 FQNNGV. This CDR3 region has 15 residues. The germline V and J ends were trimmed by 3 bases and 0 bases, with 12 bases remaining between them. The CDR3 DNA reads TGTGCCAGCAGCTTCCAGGCGGGCCTCTCCTACGAGCAGTACTTC. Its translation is CASSFQAGLSYEQYF.

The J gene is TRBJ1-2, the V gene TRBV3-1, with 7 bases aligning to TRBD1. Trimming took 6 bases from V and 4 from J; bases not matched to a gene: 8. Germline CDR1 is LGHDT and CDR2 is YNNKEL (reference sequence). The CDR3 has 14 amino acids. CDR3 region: CASSRTGDPYGYTF. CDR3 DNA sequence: TGTGCCAGCAGTCGTACAGGGGATCCCTATGGCTACACCTTC. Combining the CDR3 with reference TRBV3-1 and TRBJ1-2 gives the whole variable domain DTAVSQTPKYLVTQMGNDKSIKCEQNLGHDTMYWYKQDSKKFLKIMFSYNNKELIINETVPNRFSPKSPDKAHLNLHINSLELGDSAVYFCASSRTGDPYGYTFGSGTRLTVV.

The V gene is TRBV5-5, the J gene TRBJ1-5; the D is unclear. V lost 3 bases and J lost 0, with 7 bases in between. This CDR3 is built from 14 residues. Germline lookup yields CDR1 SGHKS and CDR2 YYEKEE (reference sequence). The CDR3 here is CASSSDYSNQPQHF. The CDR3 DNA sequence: TGTGCCAGCAGCTCCGATTATAGCAATCAGCCCCAGCATTTT.

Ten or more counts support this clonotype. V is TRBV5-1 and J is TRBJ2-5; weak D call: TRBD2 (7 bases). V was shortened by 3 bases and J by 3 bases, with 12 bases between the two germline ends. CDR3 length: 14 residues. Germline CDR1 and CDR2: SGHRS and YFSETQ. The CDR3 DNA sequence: TGCGCCAGCAGCTGGGCGGGGGCTAAAGAGACCCAGTACTTC. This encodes CASSWAGAKETQYF. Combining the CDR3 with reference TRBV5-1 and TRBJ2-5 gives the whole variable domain KAGVTQTPRYLIKTRGQQVTLSCSPISGHRSVSWYQQTPGQGLQFLFEYFSETQRNKGNFPGRFSGRQFSNSRSEMNVSTLELGDSALYLCASSWAGAKETQYFGPGTRLLVL.

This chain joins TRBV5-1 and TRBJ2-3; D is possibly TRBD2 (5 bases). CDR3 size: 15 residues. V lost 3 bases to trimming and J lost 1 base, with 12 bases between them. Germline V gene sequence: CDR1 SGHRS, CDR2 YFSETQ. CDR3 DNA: TGCGCCAGCAGCTGGTCGGGAATACGCACAGATACGCAGTATTTT. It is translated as CASSWSGIRTDTQYF.

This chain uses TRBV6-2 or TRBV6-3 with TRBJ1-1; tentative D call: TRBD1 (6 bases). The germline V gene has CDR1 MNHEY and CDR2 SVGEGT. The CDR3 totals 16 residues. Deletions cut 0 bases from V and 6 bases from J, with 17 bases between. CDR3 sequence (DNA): TGTGCCAGCAGTTACTCGGAATTCCGGGGGGCCCCTGAAGCTTTCTTT. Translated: CASSYSEFRGAPEAFF.